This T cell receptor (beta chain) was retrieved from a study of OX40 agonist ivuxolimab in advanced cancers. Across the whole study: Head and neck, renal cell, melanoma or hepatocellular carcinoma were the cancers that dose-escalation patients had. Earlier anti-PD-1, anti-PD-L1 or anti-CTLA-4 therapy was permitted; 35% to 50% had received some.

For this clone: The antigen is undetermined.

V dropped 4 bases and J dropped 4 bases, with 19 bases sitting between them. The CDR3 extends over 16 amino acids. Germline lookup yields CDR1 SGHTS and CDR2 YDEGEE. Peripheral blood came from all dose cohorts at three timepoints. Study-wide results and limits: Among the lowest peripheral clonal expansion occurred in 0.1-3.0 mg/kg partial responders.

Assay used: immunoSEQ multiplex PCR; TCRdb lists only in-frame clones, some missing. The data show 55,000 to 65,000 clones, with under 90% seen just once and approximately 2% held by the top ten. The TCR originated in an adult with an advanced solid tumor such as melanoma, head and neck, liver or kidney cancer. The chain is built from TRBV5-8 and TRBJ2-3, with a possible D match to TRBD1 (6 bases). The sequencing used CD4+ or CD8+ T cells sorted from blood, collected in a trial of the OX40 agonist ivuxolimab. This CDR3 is CASSPRDTMGADTQYF. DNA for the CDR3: TGTGCCAGCAGCCCTCGGGACACCATGGGAGCAGATACGCAGTATTTT.